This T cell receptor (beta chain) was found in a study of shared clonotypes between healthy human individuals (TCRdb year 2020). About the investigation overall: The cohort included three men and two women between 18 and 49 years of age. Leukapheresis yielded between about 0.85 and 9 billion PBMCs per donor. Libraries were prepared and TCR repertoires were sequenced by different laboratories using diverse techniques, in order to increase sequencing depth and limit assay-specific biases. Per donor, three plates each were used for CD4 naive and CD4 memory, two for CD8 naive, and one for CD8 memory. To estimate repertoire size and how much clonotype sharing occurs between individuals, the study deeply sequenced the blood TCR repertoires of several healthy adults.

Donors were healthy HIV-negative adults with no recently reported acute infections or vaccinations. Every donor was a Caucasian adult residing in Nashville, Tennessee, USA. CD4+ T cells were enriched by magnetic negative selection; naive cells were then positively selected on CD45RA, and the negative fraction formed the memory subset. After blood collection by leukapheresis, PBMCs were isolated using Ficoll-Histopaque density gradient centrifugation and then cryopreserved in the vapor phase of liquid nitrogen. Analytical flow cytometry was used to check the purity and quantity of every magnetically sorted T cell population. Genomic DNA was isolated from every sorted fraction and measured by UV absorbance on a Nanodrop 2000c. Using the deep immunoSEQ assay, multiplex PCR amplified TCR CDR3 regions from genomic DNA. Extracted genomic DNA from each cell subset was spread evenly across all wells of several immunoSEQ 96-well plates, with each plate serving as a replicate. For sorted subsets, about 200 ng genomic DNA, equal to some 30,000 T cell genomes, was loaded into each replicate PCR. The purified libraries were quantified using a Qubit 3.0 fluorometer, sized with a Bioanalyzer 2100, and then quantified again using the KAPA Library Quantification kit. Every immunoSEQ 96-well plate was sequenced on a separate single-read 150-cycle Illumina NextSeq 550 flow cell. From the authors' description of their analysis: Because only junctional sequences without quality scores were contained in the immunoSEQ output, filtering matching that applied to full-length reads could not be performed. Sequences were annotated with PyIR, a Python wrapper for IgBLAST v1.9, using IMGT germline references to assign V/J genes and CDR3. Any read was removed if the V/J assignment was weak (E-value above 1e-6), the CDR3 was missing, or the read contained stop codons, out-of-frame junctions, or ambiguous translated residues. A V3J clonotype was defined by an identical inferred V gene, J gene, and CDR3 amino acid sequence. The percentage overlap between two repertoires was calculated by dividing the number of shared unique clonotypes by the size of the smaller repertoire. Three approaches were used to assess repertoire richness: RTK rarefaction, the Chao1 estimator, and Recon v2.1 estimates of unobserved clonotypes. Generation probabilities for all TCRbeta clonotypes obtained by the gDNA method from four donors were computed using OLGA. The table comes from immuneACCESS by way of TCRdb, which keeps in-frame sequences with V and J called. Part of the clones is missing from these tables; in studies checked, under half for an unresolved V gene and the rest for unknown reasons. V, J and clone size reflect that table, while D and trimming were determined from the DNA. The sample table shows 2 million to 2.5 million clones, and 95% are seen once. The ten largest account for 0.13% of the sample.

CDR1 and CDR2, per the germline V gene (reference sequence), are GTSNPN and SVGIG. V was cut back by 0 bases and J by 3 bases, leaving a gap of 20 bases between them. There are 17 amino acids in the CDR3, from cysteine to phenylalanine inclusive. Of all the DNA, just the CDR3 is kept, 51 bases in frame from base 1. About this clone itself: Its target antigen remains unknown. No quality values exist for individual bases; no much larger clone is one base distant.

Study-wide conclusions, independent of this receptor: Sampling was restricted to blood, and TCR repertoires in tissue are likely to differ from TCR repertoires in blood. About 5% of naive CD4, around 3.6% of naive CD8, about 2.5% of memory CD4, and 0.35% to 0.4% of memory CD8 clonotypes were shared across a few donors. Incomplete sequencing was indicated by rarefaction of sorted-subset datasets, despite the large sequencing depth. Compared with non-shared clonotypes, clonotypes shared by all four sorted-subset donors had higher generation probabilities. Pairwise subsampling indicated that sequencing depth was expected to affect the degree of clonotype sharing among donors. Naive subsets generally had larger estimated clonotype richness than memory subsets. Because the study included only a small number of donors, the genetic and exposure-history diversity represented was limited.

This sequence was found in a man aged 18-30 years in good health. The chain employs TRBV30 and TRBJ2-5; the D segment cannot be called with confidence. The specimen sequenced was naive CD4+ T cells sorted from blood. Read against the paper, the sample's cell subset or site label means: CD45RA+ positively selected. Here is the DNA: TGTGCCTGGAGTGTATTAGTGAAACTTACAGCAGAAGAGACCCAGTACTTC. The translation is CAWSVLVKLTAEETQYF.